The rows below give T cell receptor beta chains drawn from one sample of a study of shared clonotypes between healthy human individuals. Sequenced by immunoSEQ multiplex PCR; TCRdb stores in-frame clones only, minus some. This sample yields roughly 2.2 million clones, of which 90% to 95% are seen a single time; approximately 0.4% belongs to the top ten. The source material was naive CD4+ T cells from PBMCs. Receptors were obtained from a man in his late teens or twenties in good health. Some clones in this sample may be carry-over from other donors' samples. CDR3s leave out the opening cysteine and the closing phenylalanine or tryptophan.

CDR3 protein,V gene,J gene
ASSIARLAASTDTQY,TRBV19,TRBJ2-3
ASSILTSLGEQF,TRBV5-1,TRBJ2-1
ASSLGQGGWEQY,TRBV5-1,TRBJ2-7
ASSRGSTEAF,TRBV19,TRBJ1-1
AISARQDEQY,TRBV10-3,TRBJ2-7
ASSKGRQGLNTEAF,TRBV10-1,TRBJ1-1
ASSLHKGIGGGDEAF,TRBV5-1,TRBJ1-1
ASSLAPGSYEQY,TRBV11-2,TRBJ2-7
ASTPLRGPLGDTQY,TRBV4-1,TRBJ2-3
AISERREGEQF,TRBV10-3,TRBJ2-1
ASSLTQQNTEAF,TRBV7-3,TRBJ1-1
ASSYRGSETQY,TRBV6-6,TRBJ2-5
ASKGAYEQY,TRBV2,TRBJ2-7
ATNRLAGPPTQY,TRBV15,TRBJ2-3
ASDPRQTANYGYT,TRBV6-1,TRBJ1-2
ASSSGITDTQY,TRBV7-2,TRBJ2-3
ASRDPARTRSGNTIY,TRBV11-2,TRBJ1-3
ASSDRAGGPGEQY,TRBV6-1,TRBJ2-7
ASTSYNEQF,TRBV19,TRBJ2-1
ASSGGTGAGYT,TRBV2,TRBJ1-2
ASSLTHVAGFRETQY,TRBV7-3,TRBJ2-5
ASRPTSATYNEQF,TRBV6-6,TRBJ2-1
ASSFGTGSTDTQY,TRBV7-2,TRBJ2-3
ASSQEGAEREQY,TRBV4-1,TRBJ2-7
AWSADRNQPQH,TRBV30,TRBJ1-5
ASGLSHGTRSTDTQY,TRBV12-5,TRBJ2-3
ASSEARLPGSRREQF,TRBV2,TRBJ2-1
ASTTRPVGEQY,TRBV5-6,TRBJ2-7